The source of this T cell receptor (beta chain) is a study of cytomegalovirus exposure and HLA in healthy donors. In the study overall: The Caucasian-associated ancestry cluster contained about 80% of the approximately 400 genotyped donors.

The V segment lost 2 bases and the J segment 4 bases; nucleotides outside the gene matches: 1. The CDR3 covers 13 residues. Germline-derived CDR1 and CDR2 are MDHEN and SYDVKM. Researchers ran the PCR with 60 Vbeta and 13 Jbeta primers. Sequencing was performed with immunoSEQ multiplex PCR; in TCRdb, only in-frame clones are kept and a portion is missing. The table has 150,000 to 200,000 clones, 82% seen once. The sequence was obtained from a girl aged 5-17 years in good health and CMV-seropositive. The V and J genes are TRBV28 and TRBJ1-1; 7 bases agree with TRBD1. Sequences were obtained from PBMCs. The CDR3 sequence: CASSLEGATEAFF. The CDR3 bases are TGTGCCAGCAGTTTAGAGGGGGCCACTGAAGCTTTCTTT.